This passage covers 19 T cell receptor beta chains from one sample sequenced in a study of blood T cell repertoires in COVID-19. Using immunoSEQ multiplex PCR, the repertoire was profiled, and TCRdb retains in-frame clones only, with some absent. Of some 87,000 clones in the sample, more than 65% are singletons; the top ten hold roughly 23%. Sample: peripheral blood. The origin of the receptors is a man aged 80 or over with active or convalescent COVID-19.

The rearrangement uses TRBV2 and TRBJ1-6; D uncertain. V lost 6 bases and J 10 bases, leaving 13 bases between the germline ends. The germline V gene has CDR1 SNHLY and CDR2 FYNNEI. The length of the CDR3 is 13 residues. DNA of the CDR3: TGTGCCAGCAGCCCGGGTGGGTACTCACCCCTCCACTTT. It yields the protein CASSPGGYSPLHF.

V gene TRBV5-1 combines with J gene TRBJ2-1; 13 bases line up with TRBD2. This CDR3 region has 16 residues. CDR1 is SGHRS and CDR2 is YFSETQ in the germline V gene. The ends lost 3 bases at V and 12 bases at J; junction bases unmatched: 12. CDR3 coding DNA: TGCGCCAGCAGCTCGGGACTAGCGGGGTCCCAGACCGGGCAGTTCTTC. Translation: CASSSGLAGSQTGQFF. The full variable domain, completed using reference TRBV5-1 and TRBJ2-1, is KAGVTQTPRYLIKTRGQQVTLSCSPISGHRSVSWYQQTPGQGLQFLFEYFSETQRNKGNFPGRFSGRQFSNSRSEMNVSTLELGDSALYLCASSSGLAGSQTGQFFGPGTRLTVL.

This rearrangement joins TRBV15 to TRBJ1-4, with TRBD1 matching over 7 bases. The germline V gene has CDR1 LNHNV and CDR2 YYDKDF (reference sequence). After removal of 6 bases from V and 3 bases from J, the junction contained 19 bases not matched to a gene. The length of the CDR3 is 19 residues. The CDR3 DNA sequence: TGTGCCACCAGAGACCGGTGGGGACAGCGGGCTAGGGCTAATGAAAAACTGTTTTTT. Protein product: CATRDRWGQRARANEKLFF.

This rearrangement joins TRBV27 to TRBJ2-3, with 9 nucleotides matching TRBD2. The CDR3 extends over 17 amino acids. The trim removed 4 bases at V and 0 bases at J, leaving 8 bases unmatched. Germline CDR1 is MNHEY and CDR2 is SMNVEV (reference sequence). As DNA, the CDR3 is TGTGCCAGCAGTTCCTACCAGCGGGGGGCCAGCACAGATACGCAGTATTTT. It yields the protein CASSSYQRGASTDTQYF.

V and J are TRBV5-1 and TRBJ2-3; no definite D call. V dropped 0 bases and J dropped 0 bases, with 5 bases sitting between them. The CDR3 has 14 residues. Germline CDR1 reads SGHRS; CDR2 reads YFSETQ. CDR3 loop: CASSLEQSTDTQYF. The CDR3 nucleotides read TGCGCCAGCAGCTTGGAACAGAGCACAGATACGCAGTATTTT.

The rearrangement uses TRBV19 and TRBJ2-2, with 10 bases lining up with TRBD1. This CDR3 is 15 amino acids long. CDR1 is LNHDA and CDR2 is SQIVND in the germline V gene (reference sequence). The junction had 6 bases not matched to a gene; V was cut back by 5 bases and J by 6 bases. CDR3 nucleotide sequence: TGTGCCAGTAGTCCACGGACAGGGGGTGCCGGGGAGCTGTTTTTT. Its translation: CASSPRTGGAGELFF.

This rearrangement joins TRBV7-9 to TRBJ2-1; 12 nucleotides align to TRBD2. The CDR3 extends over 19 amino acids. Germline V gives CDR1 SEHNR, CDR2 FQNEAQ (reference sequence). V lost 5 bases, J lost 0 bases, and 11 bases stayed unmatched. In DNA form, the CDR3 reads TGTGCCAGCAGCGGCCTTGGACTAGCGGGGCCCAGCTCCTACAATGAGCAGTTCTTC. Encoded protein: CASSGLGLAGPSSYNEQFF. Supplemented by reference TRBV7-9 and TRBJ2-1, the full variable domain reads DTGVSQNPRHKITKRGQNVTFRCDPISEHNRLYWYRQTLGQGPEFLTYFQNEAQLEKSRLLSDRFSAERPKGSFSTLEIQRTEQGDSAMYLCASSGLGLAGPSSYNEQFFGPGTRLTVL.

CDR3 sequence (DNA): TGTGCCAGCTCCCCAGGACAGGGGTTATCCTACGAGCAGTACTTC. Translation gives CASSPGQGLSYEQYF. This rearrangement joins TRBV18 to TRBJ2-7; TRBD1 agrees at 9 bases. The V segment lost 6 bases and the J segment 1 base; nucleotides outside the gene matches: 7. The CDR3 has 15 residues. Germline V gene data show CDR1 as KGHSH and CDR2 as LQKENI. Using reference TRBV18 and TRBJ2-7 for the parts outside the CDR3, the full variable domain is NAGVMQNPRHLVRRRGQEARLRCSPMKGHSHVYWYRQLPEEGLKFMVYLQKENIIDESGMPKERFSAEFPKEGPSILRIQQVVRGDSAAYFCASSPGQGLSYEQYFGPGTRLTVT.

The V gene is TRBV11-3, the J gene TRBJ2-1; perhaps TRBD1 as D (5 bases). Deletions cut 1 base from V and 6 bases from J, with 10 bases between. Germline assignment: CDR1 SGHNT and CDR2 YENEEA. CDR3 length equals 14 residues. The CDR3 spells CASSLGGASNEQFF. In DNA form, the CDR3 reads TGTGCCAGCAGCTTAGGGGGCGCCTCCAATGAGCAGTTCTTC.

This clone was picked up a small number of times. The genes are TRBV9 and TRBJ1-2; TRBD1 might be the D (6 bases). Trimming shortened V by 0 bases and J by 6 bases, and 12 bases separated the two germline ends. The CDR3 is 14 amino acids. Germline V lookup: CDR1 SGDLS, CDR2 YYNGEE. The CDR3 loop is CASSVAAGVDGYTF. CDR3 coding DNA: TGTGCCAGCAGCGTAGCTGCAGGGGTGGATGGCTACACCTTC.

The CDR3 spells CASILQGATEAFF. The CDR3 DNA follows: TGTGCCAGCATCCTACAGGGGGCAACTGAAGCTTTCTTT. The V gene is TRBV12-3 or TRBV12-4, the J gene TRBJ1-1; TRBD1 matches at 9 bases. The CDR3 is made up of 13 amino acids. With 7 bases clipped from V and 5 bases from J, the junction kept 5 bases outside the gene matches.

CDR3 amino acids: CASSSSRTNYGYTF. CDR3 sequence (DNA): TGTGCCAGCAGTTCGTCACGAACAAACTATGGCTACACCTTC. The chain employs TRBV6-2 or TRBV6-3 and TRBJ1-2; D is unclear. The length of the CDR3 is 14 residues. Trimming left V 4 bases short and J 2 bases short, with 11 bases between. CDR1 and CDR2 (germline): MNHEY, SVGEGT.

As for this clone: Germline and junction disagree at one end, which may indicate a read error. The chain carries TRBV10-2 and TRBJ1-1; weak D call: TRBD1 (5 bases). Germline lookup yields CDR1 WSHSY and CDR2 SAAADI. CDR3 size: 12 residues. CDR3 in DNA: TGCGCCAGCAGTGAGTCGGACACGGAAGCTTTCTTT. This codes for CASSESDTEAFF.

CDR3 bases: TGTGCCAGCAGCGCGCTCCTAGGAGGCTACACCTTC. Its protein product is CASSALLGGYTF. This chain uses TRBV7-2 with TRBJ1-2; unclear D gene. The CDR3 sequence is 12 residues long. Germline-derived CDR1 and CDR2 are SGHTA and FQGNSA. Trimming removed 5 bases at V and 8 bases at J, with 12 bases between.

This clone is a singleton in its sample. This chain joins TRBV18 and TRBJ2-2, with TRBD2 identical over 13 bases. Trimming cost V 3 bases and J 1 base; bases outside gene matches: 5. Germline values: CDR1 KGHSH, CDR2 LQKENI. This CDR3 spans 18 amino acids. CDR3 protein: CASSPRTSGGLNTGELFF. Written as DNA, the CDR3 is TGTGCCAGCTCACCGCGGACTAGCGGGGGCCTGAACACCGGGGAGCTGTTTTTT.

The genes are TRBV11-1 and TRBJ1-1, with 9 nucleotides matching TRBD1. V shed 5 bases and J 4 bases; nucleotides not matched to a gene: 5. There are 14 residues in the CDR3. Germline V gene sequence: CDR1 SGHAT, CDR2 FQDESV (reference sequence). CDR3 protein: CASSPSTGGTEAFF. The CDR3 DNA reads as TGTGCCAGCAGCCCTTCGACAGGGGGCACTGAAGCTTTCTTT.

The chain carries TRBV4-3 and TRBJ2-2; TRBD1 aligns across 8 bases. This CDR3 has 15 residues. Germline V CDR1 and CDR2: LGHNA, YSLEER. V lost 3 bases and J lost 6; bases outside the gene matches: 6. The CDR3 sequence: CASSQQTGGSGELFF. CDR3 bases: TGCGCCAGCAGCCAGCAAACAGGGGGGTCCGGGGAGCTGTTTTTT.

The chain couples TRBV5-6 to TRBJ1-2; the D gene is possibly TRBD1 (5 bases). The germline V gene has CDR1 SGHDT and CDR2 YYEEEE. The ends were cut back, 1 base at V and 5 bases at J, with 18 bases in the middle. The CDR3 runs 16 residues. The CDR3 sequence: CASSLMAGRKAYGYTF. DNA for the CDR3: TGTGCCAGCAGCTTGATGGCAGGGAGGAAGGCTTATGGCTACACCTTC. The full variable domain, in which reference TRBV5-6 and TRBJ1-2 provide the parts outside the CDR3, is DAGVTQSPTHLIKTRGQQVTLRCSPKSGHDTVSWYQQALGQGPQFIFQYYEEEERQRGNFPDRFSGHQFPNYSSELNVNALLLGDSALYLCASSLMAGRKAYGYTFGSGTRLTVV.

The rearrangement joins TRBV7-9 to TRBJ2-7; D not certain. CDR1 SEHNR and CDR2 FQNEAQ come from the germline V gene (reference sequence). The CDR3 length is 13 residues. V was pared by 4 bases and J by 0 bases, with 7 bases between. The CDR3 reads CASSYDNSYEQYF. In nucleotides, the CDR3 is TGTGCCAGCAGCTATGACAACTCCTACGAGCAGTACTTC.